A single sample gave rise to the 3 T cell receptor beta chains below, sequenced in a study of blood T cell repertoires in COVID-19 (dated by TCRdb to 2020 to 2021). Libraries were prepared through the immunoSEQ multiplex PCR assay. Here the immuneACCESS table is served through TCRdb, limited to in-frame sequences with V and J called. Missing clones are a known gap in these copies; in checked studies unresolved V genes cover under half, and the rest lacks a known reason. This sample lists about 60,000 clones; around four fifths were detected once. The biggest ten clones account for approximately 20% of the sample. Sequenced material: peripheral blood. Receptors originate from a man aged 30-40 years with COVID-19, enrolled during active disease.

V usage is TRBV6-5 and J usage is TRBJ1-5; D gene ambiguous. Germline CDR1 and CDR2: MNHEY and SVGAGI. V shed 6 bases and J shed 9 bases, with 18 bases lying between them. This CDR3 spans 14 amino acids. CDR3 residues: CASRRTTGNWPQHF. CDR3 nucleotide sequence: TGTGCCAGCAGAAGGACGACGGGGAATTGGCCCCAGCATTTT.

This chain joins TRBV5-6 and TRBJ2-3; possibly TRBD1 for D (7 bases). This CDR3 region has 13 residues. CDR1 and CDR2 (germline): SGHDT, YYEEEE. V shed 5 bases and J shed 9 bases, with 16 bases lying between them. CDR3 bases: TGTGCCAGCAGTCTACAGGGGAGGTGGACGCAGTATTTT. Translating it yields CASSLQGRWTQYF.

This clone was counted only a few times. The V call is TRBV7-9, the J call TRBJ2-3; TRBD2 aligns across 7 bases. This CDR3 spans 16 amino acids. V gave up 6 bases and J gave up 2 bases; unmatched junction bases: 11. Germline values: CDR1 SEHNR, CDR2 FQNEAQ (reference sequence). The CDR3 reads CASSLLGGEHTDTQYF. The CDR3 coding sequence is TGTGCCAGCAGTTTACTGGGGGGGGAACACACAGATACGCAGTATTTT. Looking up the rest from reference TRBV7-9 and TRBJ2-3 gives the full variable domain: DTGVSQNPRHKITKRGQNVTFRCDPISEHNRLYWYRQTLGQGPEFLTYFQNEAQLEKSRLLSDRFSAERPKGSFSTLEIQRTEQGDSAMYLCASSLLGGEHTDTQYFGPGTRLTVL.